The 11 T cell receptor beta chains in this list originate from one sample, sequenced in a study of blood T cell repertoires in COVID-19 (dated by TCRdb to 2018 to 2021). Library prep was done by the immunoSEQ multiplex PCR assay. The immuneACCESS repertoire file appears here via TCRdb, limited to in-frame rearrangements. These files lack a portion of the clones; in checked studies, under half of the deficit traces to unresolved V genes, and the cause of the others is not known. The sample table holds 350,000 or so clones, of which roughly 90% were seen once. Just over 1% of the sample comes from the top ten. The source material was PBMCs or T cells enriched from blood (not recorded which). The source of these receptors is a woman aged 30 to 39 who had been exposed to COVID-19.

V and J are TRBV27 and TRBJ1-3; possible D gene TRBD1, 6 bases. With 5 bases removed from V and 0 bases from J, the gap between germline ends came to 11 bases. CDR1 and CDR2 from the germline V gene are MNHEY and SMNVEV (reference sequence). The CDR3 has 15 amino acids. This CDR3 reads CASSITRGSGNTIYF. CDR3 DNA sequence: TGTGCCAGCAGTATAACCAGGGGCTCTGGAAACACCATATATTTT.

This rearrangement joins TRBV28 to TRBJ1-1; TRBD1 is a possible D gene (5 bases). CDR3 length: 14 amino acids. Deletions cut 2 bases from V and 4 bases from J, with 11 bases between. The V gene's germline CDR1 is MDHEN and CDR2 SYDVKM. The CDR3 spells CASSLRQGSTEAFF. The CDR3, as DNA: TGTGCCAGCAGTTTACGGCAGGGTAGCACTGAAGCTTTCTTT.

This clone was counted between two and nine times. CDR3: CASSEIRQGYRVANYGYTF. The CDR3, as DNA: TGTGCCAGCAGTGAAATCCGGCAGGGGTACCGGGTAGCTAACTATGGCTACACCTTC. The chain combines TRBV6-1 with TRBJ1-2; perhaps TRBD1 as D (6 bases). This CDR3 has 19 residues. Germline V gene data show CDR1 as MNHNS and CDR2 as SASEGT. Trimming removed 2 bases from V and 0 bases from J, with 22 bases in between.

The chain combines TRBV5-1 with TRBJ2-2; 9 positions match TRBD1. From germline, CDR1 is SGHRS and CDR2 YFSETQ. The CDR3 runs 15 residues. The J segment lost 6 bases and the V segment lost 4 bases, leaving 7 bases of the junction unmatched. The CDR3 DNA reads TGCGCCAGCAGCCCGGGACAGGGATGGGCCGGGGAGCTGTTTTTT. Encoded protein: CASSPGQGWAGELFF.

V usage is TRBV19 and J usage is TRBJ1-1, with D unresolved. In germline, CDR1 is LNHDA, CDR2 SQIVND (reference sequence). Trimming took off 7 bases at V and 0 bases at J, with 12 bases between the two ends. CDR3 length: 14 residues. CDR3 protein: CASTLRGMNTEAFF. The CDR3 DNA follows: TGTGCCAGTACCCTCCGAGGGATGAACACTGAAGCTTTCTTT.

The chain couples TRBV19 to TRBJ1-2; 8 bases match TRBD1. Germline V gene data show CDR1 as LNHDA and CDR2 as SQIVND (reference sequence). With 8 bases clipped from V and 4 bases from J, the junction kept 6 bases outside the gene matches. The CDR3 runs 13 residues. The chain's CDR3 is CASVRQGSYGYTF. The CDR3, as DNA: TGTGCCAGTGTAAGACAGGGGTCCTATGGCTACACCTTC.

The chain carries TRBV7-6 and TRBJ2-1; 9 positions match TRBD1. This CDR3 is 18 amino acids long. J lost 6 bases, V lost 1 base, and 13 bases had no gene match. Germline CDR1 is SGHVS and CDR2 is FNYEAQ. This CDR3 is CASSLVPTGGGLGNEQFF. The CDR3 DNA is TGTGCCAGCAGCTTAGTCCCGACAGGGGGTGGATTAGGCAATGAGCAGTTCTTC.

This sequence joins TRBV5-1 and TRBJ1-1; D unresolved. The V and J ends lost 0 bases and 11 bases respectively, with 14 bases between them. The germline V gene has CDR1 SGHRS and CDR2 YFSETQ. This CDR3 comprises 13 residues. In DNA form, the CDR3 reads TGCGCCAGCAGCTTGGCCGCGGCCTCAGACGCTTTCTTT. Translating gives CASSLAAASDAFF.

This sequence joins TRBV7-8 and TRBJ1-5; no firm D call. V was trimmed by 5 bases and J by 4 bases, leaving 18 bases between them. The CDR3 is made up of 16 amino acids. Germline V gene sequence: CDR1 SGHVS, CDR2 FQNEAQ. The CDR3 region has the DNA TGTGCCAGCAGCCCGAATTACAGAAGACGAAATCAGCCCCAGCATTTT. Protein product: CASSPNYRRRNQPQHF.

The chain is built from TRBV5-1 and TRBJ1-4, with 11 bases lining up with TRBD1. The V gene's germline CDR1 is SGHRS and CDR2 YFSETQ. V shed 5 bases, J shed 7 bases, and the junction held 7 bases outside the gene matches. The CDR3 totals 15 residues. CDR3 nucleotides: TGCGCCAGCAGGGGACAGGGGGGTGTCGGTGAAAAACTGTTTTTT. Protein sequence: CASRGQGGVGEKLFF.

The rearrangement joins TRBV10-2 to TRBJ1-6, with 7 bases identical to TRBD1. Germline trimming cut 6 bases from V and 9 bases from J; bases unmatched to any gene: 8. CDR1 and CDR2 (germline): WSHSY, SAAADI. The CDR3 contains 14 residues. The CDR3 sequence: CASRADRDVSPLHF. The CDR3 nucleotides read TGCGCCAGCAGGGCAGACAGGGATGTTTCACCCCTCCACTTT.